This is a list of T cell receptor beta chains from one sample in a study of shared clonotypes between healthy human individuals. Assay used: immunoSEQ multiplex PCR; TCRdb lists only in-frame clones, some missing. The sample lists millions of clones; about 93% were seen once. The sequencing input was naive CD8+ T cells from PBMCs. The receptor set was obtained from a man younger than 35 in good health. Some clones in this sample may be carry-over from other donors' samples. Each CDR3 is given with its conserved first and last residue.

TRBV6-1 CASSERQGFYEQYF
TRBV7-9 CASDGGPRGDTQYF
TRBV4-3 CASSQDPPEDSGNTIYF
TRBV7-8 CASSLEWGSGELFF
TRBV5-4 CASSLGQKNNEQFF
TRBV14 CASSQGPPGRPNTEAFF
TRBV19 CASSTGGNTEAFF
TRBV5-6 CASSFEPTGFSYEQYF
TRBV18 CASSPARFNEKLFF
TRBV19 CASRGGSSYEQYF
TRBV5-1 CASSLAPDPTSRSYGYTF
TRBV27 CASSNGAGQPQHF